One and the same sample provided the 8 T cell receptor beta chains below, sequenced in a study of blood T cell repertoires in COVID-19. The protocol was immunoSEQ multiplex PCR, while the TCRdb copy is restricted to in-frame clones and leaves out a portion. The sample includes some 120,000 clones, roughly 71% seen only once; the top ten take 20%. The sample comprised peripheral blood. The receptors derive from a man older than 75 with acute or convalescent COVID-19.

V usage is TRBV2 and J usage is TRBJ1-5; TRBD1 agrees at 9 bases. The CDR3 loop spans 14 amino acids. Losses at the gene ends were 7 bases for V and 4 bases for J; bases not matched to a gene: 5. Per germline, CDR1 SNHLY and CDR2 FYNNEI. The CDR3 sequence: CASNKGQGNQPQHF. The CDR3 DNA follows: TGTGCCAGCAACAAGGGACAGGGAAATCAGCCCCAGCATTTT. The full variable domain, with the rest looked up from reference TRBV2 and TRBJ1-5, is EPEVTQTPSHQVTQMGQEVILRCVPISNHLYFYWYRQILGQKVEFLVSFYNNEISEKSEIFDDQFSVERPDGSNFTLKIRSTKLEDSAMYFCASNKGQGNQPQHFGDGTRLSIL.

DNA of the CDR3: TGTGCCAGCAGGCTCGACGCGGGGGGGCAAGAGACCCAGTACTTC. Its protein product is CASRLDAGGQETQYF. The chain has TRBV6-5 and TRBJ2-5, with 9 bases fitting TRBD2. This CDR3 spans 15 amino acids. Looked up from germline, CDR1 is MNHEY and CDR2 is SVGAGI. V was pared by 6 bases and J by 2 bases, with 7 bases of the junction left unmatched.

The chain uses TRBV6-5 and TRBJ1-2; TRBD1 matches at 9 bases. The V and J ends lost 6 bases and 0 bases, in that order; junction bases with no gene match: 5. Germline CDR1 is MNHEY and CDR2 is SVGAGI. This CDR3 spans 15 amino acids. For the CDR3, the DNA is TGTGCCAGCAGGGGGACAGGGACTACTAACTATGGCTACACCTTC. It is translated as CASRGTGTTNYGYTF.

The chain uses TRBV4-2 and TRBJ1-5, with no clear D. Per germline, CDR1 LGHNA and CDR2 YNFKEQ. The CDR3 is 16 residues long. The V end was cut by 1 base, the J end by 0 bases, with 10 bases between. The CDR3 is CASSQVPLNSNQPQHF. The CDR3 nucleotides read TGTGCCAGCAGCCAAGTCCCACTTAATAGCAATCAGCCCCAGCATTTT.

The V call is TRBV9, the J call TRBJ2-2; 7 bases line up with TRBD1. The CDR3 totals 15 residues. Germline loops: CDR1 SGDLS, CDR2 YYNGEE. The trim removed 4 bases at V and 3 bases at J, leaving 6 bases unmatched. CDR3 nucleotides: TGTGCCAGCAGCCCAACGACAGGGTACACCGGGGAGCTGTTTTTT. Protein product: CASSPTTGYTGELFF.

The rearrangement uses TRBV4-1 and TRBJ2-3; 8 positions match TRBD1. CDR3 length: 15 residues. Germline lookup yields CDR1 MGHRA and CDR2 YSYEKL. The ends lost 4 bases at V and 1 base at J; junction bases unmatched: 4. CDR3 DNA: TGCGCCAGCAGCCCCCAGACAGGGGGCACAGATACGCAGTATTTT. It is translated as CASSPQTGGTDTQYF.

The V gene is TRBV5-5, the J gene TRBJ1-6; TRBD1 matches at 10 bases. Per the germline V gene, CDR1 is SGHKS and CDR2 is YYEKEE (reference sequence). The V segment lost 1 base and the J segment 6 bases; nucleotides outside the gene matches: 13. The CDR3 spans 19 residues. The CDR3, as DNA: TGTGCCAGCAGCTTGAGGGCGGGGACAGGGGCCGCGATTAATTCACCCCTCCACTTT. Its protein is CASSLRAGTGAAINSPLHF.

There are a few counts of this clone. The V gene is TRBV2, the J gene TRBJ1-1; no firm D call. The CDR3 loop spans 12 amino acids. In germline, CDR1 is SNHLY, CDR2 FYNNEI. V lost 8 bases, J lost 1 base, and 8 bases lay in between. The CDR3 loop is CASDNWNTEAFF. CDR3 in DNA: TGTGCCAGCGACAACTGGAACACTGAAGCTTTCTTT.